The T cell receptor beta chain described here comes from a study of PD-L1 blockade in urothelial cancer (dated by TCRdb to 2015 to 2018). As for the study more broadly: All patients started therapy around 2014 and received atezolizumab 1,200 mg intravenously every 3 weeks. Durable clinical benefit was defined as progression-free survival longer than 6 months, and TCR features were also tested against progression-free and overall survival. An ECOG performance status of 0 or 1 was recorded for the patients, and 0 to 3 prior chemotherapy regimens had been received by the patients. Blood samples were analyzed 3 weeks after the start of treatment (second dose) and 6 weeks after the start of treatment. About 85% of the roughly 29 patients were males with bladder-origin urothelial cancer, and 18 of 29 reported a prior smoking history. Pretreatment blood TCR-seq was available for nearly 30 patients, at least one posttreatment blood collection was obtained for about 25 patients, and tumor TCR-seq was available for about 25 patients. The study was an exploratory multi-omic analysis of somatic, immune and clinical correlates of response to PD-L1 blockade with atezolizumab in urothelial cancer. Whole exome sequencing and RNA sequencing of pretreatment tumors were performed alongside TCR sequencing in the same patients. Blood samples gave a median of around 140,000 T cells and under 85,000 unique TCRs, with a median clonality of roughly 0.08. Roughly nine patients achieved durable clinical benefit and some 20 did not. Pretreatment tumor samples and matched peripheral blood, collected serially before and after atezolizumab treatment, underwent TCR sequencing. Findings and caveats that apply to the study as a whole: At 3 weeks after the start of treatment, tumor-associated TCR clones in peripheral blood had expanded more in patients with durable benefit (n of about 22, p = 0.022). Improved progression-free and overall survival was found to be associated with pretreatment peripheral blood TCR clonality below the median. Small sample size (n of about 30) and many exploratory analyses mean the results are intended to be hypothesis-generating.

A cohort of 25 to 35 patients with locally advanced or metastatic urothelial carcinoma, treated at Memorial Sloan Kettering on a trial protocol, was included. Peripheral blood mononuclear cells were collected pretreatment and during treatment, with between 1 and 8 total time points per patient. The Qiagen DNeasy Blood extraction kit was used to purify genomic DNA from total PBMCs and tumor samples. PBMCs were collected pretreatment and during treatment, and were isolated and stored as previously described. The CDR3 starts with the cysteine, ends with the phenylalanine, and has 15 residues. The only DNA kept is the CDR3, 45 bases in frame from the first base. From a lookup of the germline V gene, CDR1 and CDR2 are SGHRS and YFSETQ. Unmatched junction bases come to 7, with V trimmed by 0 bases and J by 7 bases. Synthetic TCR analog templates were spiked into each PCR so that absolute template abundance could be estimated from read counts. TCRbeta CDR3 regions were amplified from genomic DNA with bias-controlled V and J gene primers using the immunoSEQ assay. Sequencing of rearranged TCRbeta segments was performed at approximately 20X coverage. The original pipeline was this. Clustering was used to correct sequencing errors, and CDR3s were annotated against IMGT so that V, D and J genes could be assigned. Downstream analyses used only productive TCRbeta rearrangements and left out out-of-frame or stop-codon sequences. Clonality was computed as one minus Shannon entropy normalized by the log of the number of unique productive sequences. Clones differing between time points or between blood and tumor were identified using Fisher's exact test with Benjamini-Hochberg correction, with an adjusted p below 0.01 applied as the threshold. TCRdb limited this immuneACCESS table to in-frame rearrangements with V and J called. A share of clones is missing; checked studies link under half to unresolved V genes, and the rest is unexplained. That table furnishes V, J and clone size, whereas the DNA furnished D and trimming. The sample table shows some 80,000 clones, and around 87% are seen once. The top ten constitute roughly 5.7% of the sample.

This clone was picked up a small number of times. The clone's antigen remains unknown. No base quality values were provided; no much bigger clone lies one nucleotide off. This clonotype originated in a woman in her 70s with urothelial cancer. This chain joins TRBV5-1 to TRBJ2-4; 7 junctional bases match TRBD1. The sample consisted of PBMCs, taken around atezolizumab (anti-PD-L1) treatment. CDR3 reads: CASSLGDSWGNIQYF. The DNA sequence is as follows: TGCGCCAGCAGCTTGGGGGACAGCTGGGGGAACATTCAGTACTTC.